A single sample gave rise to the 32 T cell receptor beta chains below, sequenced in a study of CD8 T cells in Susac syndrome. Random hexamers were used to reverse transcribe an amount of roughly 0.5 to 1 ug RNA. TCRdb re-called the immunoSEQ multiplex PCR reads with MiXCR, one entry per CDR3 protein. The sample holds about 430,000 distinct CDR3 sequences, about 85% seen once. Sample: CD8+ T cells from PBMCs. These receptors were taken from a human donor with multiple sclerosis.

The gene calls are TRBV9 and TRBJ2-7; the D gene is possibly TRBD1 (5 bases). The CDR3 spans 16 residues. The germline V gene encodes CDR1 SGDLS and CDR2 YYNGEE. Trimming stripped 3 bases from V and 6 bases from J, with 22 bases between. CDR3 nucleotides: TGTGCCAGCAGCGACCCCGGGCAGGGAAGTTCGCCCGAGCAGTACTTC. This gives the protein CASSDPGQGSSPEQYF.

The chain has TRBV11-2 and TRBJ2-7; a weak D match, TRBD1 (6 bases). The V gene's germline CDR1 is SGHAT and CDR2 FQNNGV. Deletions cut 5 bases from V and 3 bases from J, with 14 bases between. The CDR3 has 14 amino acids. CDR3 nucleotides: TGTGCCAGCAGCCCTTGGACAGTATTCTACGAGCAGTACTTC. Translated, it gives CASSPWTVFYEQYF.

The J gene is TRBJ1-2, the V gene TRBV4-1; D is uncertain. The length of the CDR3 is 13 residues. Germline V gene data show CDR1 as MGHRA and CDR2 as YSYEKL. Trimming left V 2 bases short and J 8 bases short, with 12 bases between. DNA of the CDR3: TGCGCCAGCAGCCAACGAGGGTCTGGGGGCTACACCTTC. It codes for CASSQRGSGGYTF.

This clonotype showed up just once. The V and J genes are TRBV30 and TRBJ1-1; D call uncertain. V was trimmed by 5 bases and J by 8 bases, leaving 12 bases between them. CDR1 GTSNPN and CDR2 SVGIG come from the germline V gene (reference sequence). CDR3 length: 11 residues. This chain's CDR3 is CAWGMGTEAFF. The CDR3 nucleotides read TGTGCCTGGGGAATGGGAACCGAAGCTTTCTTT.

This rearrangement joins TRBV5-4 to TRBJ1-4, with a weak D call TRBD1 (6 bases). The CDR3 runs 14 residues. Trimming removed 7 bases at V and 8 bases at J, with 18 bases between. Germline V gives CDR1 SGHNT, CDR2 YYREEE (reference sequence). CDR3 coding DNA: TGTGCCAGCCGGCCCTGGGGGGCTGGCGAAAAACTGTTTTTT. This translates into CASRPWGAGEKLFF.

This clonotype has more than one count but fewer than ten. This chain links TRBV19 with TRBJ1-1; D is unclear. The CDR3 has 12 residues. The V gene's germline CDR1 is LNHDA and CDR2 SQIVND (reference sequence). The germline V and J ends were trimmed by 3 bases and 2 bases, with 4 bases remaining between them. CDR3 in amino acids: CASSISNTEAFF. The CDR3 nucleotides read TGTGCCAGTAGTATCAGTAACACTGAAGCTTTCTTT.

The chain employs TRBV7-9 and TRBJ2-7, with D perhaps being TRBD1 or TRBD2 (7 bases each). Germline loops: CDR1 SEHNR, CDR2 FQNEAQ (reference sequence). V gave up 5 bases and J gave up 0 bases, with 14 bases separating them. CDR3 size: 15 residues. The chain's CDR3 is CASSGSGTDSYEQYF. The DNA for the CDR3 is TGTGCCAGCAGCGGAAGCGGGACAGACTCCTACGAGCAGTACTTC.

Turning to this clonotype: One end of the junction varies from germline; a read error may be responsible. The chain employs TRBV27 and TRBJ2-7; 7 nucleotides line up with TRBD2. Germline V gene data show CDR1 as MNHEY and CDR2 as SMNVEV (reference sequence). The CDR3 runs 13 residues. CDR3 DNA sequence: TGTGCTAGCACCAGCGGGGTGATGAAACAGCAGTACTTC. It is translated as CASTSGVMKQQYF.

The rearrangement links TRBV2 to TRBJ2-3; D is unresolved. The CDR3 sequence is 12 residues long. Germline loops: CDR1 SNHLY, CDR2 FYNNEI. V was clipped by 10 bases and J by 2 bases, with 10 bases between them. The CDR3 DNA follows: TGTGCCACCCCTGACTTCACAGATACGCAGTATTTT. Translating it yields CATPDFTDTQYF. Full variable domain (rest looked up from reference TRBV2 and TRBJ2-3): EPEVTQTPSHQVTQMGQEVILRCVPISNHLYFYWYRQILGQKVEFLVSFYNNEISEKSEIFDDQFSVERPDGSNFTLKIRSTKLEDSAMYFCATPDFTDTQYFGPGTRLTVL.

This rearrangement joins TRBV14 to TRBJ2-3; D remains unclear. In germline, CDR1 is SGHDN, CDR2 FVKESK. Trimming took off 0 bases at V and 3 bases at J, with 10 bases between the two ends. The length of the CDR3 is 15 residues. CDR3 sequence (DNA): TGTGCCAGCAGCCAAGAAGCCCTTAGAACAGATACGCAGTATTTT. Its translation: CASSQEALRTDTQYF. The variable domain in full, completed from reference TRBV14 and TRBJ2-3, reads EAGVTQFPSHSVIEKGQTVTLRCDPISGHDNLYWYRRVMGKEIKFLLHFVKESKQDESGMPNNRFLAERTGGTYSTLKVQPAELEDSGVYFCASSQEALRTDTQYFGPGTRLTVL.

This chain links TRBV14 with TRBJ2-1, with D possibly TRBD1 on 6 matching bases. The CDR3 is 15 amino acids. Trimming took 5 bases from V and 6 from J, leaving 17 bases between them. The germline gives CDR1 SGHDN, CDR2 FVKESK. The chain's CDR3 is CASSEDRGYSNEQFF. The CDR3 DNA is TGTGCCAGCAGCGAGGACAGAGGATACAGCAATGAGCAGTTCTTC.

The chain has TRBV11-2 and TRBJ1-6; 9 bases map to TRBD1. After removal of 5 bases from V and 14 bases from J, the junction contained 7 bases not matched to a gene. The CDR3 is made up of 13 amino acids. Germline values: CDR1 SGHAT, CDR2 FQNNGV. The CDR3 loop reads CASSPGTGFSLHF. For the CDR3, the DNA is TGTGCCAGCAGCCCCGGGACAGGGTTTTCCCTCCACTTT. Variable domain in full (rest from reference TRBV11-2 and TRBJ1-6): EAGVAQSPRYKIIEKRQSVAFWCNPISGHATLYWYQQILGQGPKLLIQFQNNGVVDDSQLPKDRFSAERLKGVDSTLKIQPAKLEDSAVYLCASSPGTGFSLHFGNGTRLTVT.

This sequence joins TRBV4-1 and TRBJ1-1; D may be TRBD1 (5 bases). CDR1 is MGHRA, CDR2 YSYEKL, per germline. Trimming removed 6 bases from V and 4 bases from J, with 12 bases in between. This CDR3 has 13 amino acids. Here the CDR3 reads CASRKGSGTEAFF. DNA of the CDR3: TGCGCCAGCAGGAAGGGGAGCGGCACTGAAGCTTTCTTT.

The chain links TRBV29-1 to TRBJ1-1; D is undetermined. This CDR3 region has 14 residues. Trimming took 5 bases from V and 0 from J, leaving 13 bases between them. CDR1 is SQVTM, CDR2 ANQGSEA, per germline. This CDR3 is CSVSWTNMNTEAFF. Here the CDR3 DNA reads TGCAGCGTTAGCTGGACGAACATGAACACTGAAGCTTTCTTT.

The chain couples TRBV27 to TRBJ2-2; a weak D match, TRBD1 (6 bases). CDR1 and CDR2 from the germline V gene are MNHEY and SMNVEV (reference sequence). The V end was cut by 11 bases, the J end by 4 bases, with 14 bases between. CDR3 size: 13 residues. The CDR3 DNA is TGTGCCGTGGTGGGGGCGAGCACCGGGGAGCTGTTTTTT. It is translated as CAVVGASTGELFF.

This sequence joins TRBV4-1 and TRBJ2-7, with D maybe TRBD1 (6 bases). Germline V gives CDR1 MGHRA, CDR2 YSYEKL. V was cut by 1 base and J by 2 bases, with 9 bases left in between. The CDR3 contains 14 residues. CDR3 sequence (DNA): TGCGCCAGCAGCCAAGCTGAGGGGGCCTACGAGCAGTACTTC. As protein: CASSQAEGAYEQYF.

The genes are TRBV7-2 and TRBJ2-1; TRBD2 matches at 10 bases. Trimming removed 4 bases from V and 5 bases from J; junction bases left unmatched: 8. Germline V gives CDR1 SGHTA, CDR2 FQGNSA. This CDR3 contains 16 residues. The CDR3 region has the DNA TGTGCCAGCAGCTCCTTAGCGGGGGGCGAACACAATGAGCAGTTCTTC. Encoded protein: CASSSLAGGEHNEQFF.

Only one count was recorded for this clonotype. The chain employs TRBV19 and TRBJ1-1, with 9 bases identical to TRBD1. CDR1 is LNHDA, CDR2 SQIVND, per germline (reference sequence). The CDR3 consists of 19 residues. V shed 5 bases and J 3 bases; nucleotides not matched to a gene: 19. The chain's CDR3 is CASSSQGQGLSRVDTEAFF. In DNA form, the CDR3 reads TGTGCCAGTAGTTCTCAGGGACAGGGATTGTCAAGGGTGGACACTGAAGCTTTCTTT.

This rearrangement joins TRBV30 to TRBJ2-1; the match to TRBD2 covers 9 bases. The V and J ends lost 5 bases and 7 bases, in that order; junction bases with no gene match: 21. Germline CDR1 and CDR2: GTSNPN and SVGIG (reference sequence). CDR3 length: 18 amino acids. The chain's CDR3 is CAWDDPSASGKLYNEQFF. CDR3 DNA: TGTGCCTGGGATGATCCCTCGGCTAGCGGGAAACTATATAATGAGCAGTTCTTC. Full variable domain (rest looked up from reference TRBV30 and TRBJ2-1): SQTIHQWPATLVQPVGSPLSLECTVEGTSNPNLYWYRQAAGRGLQLLFYSVGIGQISSEVPQNLSASRPQDRQFILSSKKLLLSDSGFYLCAWDDPSASGKLYNEQFFGPGTRLTVL.

The chain has TRBV7-9 and TRBJ1-2; D is perhaps TRBD1 (5 bases). CDR3 size: 13 residues. The germline V and J ends were trimmed by 9 bases and 8 bases, with 19 bases remaining between them. CDR1 and CDR2 (germline): SEHNR, FQNEAQ (reference sequence). Here the CDR3 DNA reads TGTGCCAGTATTGGTTGGGCAGGGACGGGCTACACCTTC. It encodes CASIGWAGTGYTF.

The chain carries TRBV2 and TRBJ2-7; maybe TRBD1 (7 bases). V dropped 7 bases and J dropped 2 bases, with 12 bases sitting between them. The CDR3 contains 13 residues. CDR1 is SNHLY and CDR2 is FYNNEI in the germline V gene. In DNA form, the CDR3 reads TGTGCCAGCATGGAGGGGGCGACCTACGAGCAGTACTTC. Amino acids: CASMEGATYEQYF.

The chain has TRBV6-5 and TRBJ1-1; no firm D call. The CDR3 is made up of 15 amino acids. Trimming took 4 bases from V and 0 from J, leaving 12 bases between them. The germline CDR1 and CDR2 sequences are MNHEY and SVGAGI. The CDR3, as DNA: TGTGCCAGCAGTTCCACCTTTATAATGAACACTGAAGCTTTCTTT. Its translation: CASSSTFIMNTEAFF.

This sequence joins TRBV27 and TRBJ2-7; TRBD2 matches 10 bases. The J segment lost 5 bases and the V segment lost 5 bases, leaving 9 bases of the junction unmatched. Germline CDR1 and CDR2: MNHEY and SMNVEV (reference sequence). CDR3 length: 15 amino acids. CDR3 nucleotides: TGTGCCAGCAGTCGAATTCTAGCGGGAGATGACGAGCAGTACTTC. As protein: CASSRILAGDDEQYF.

About this clonotype: A junction end diverges from the germline sequence, so it may reflect a read error. The chain carries TRBV7-9 and TRBJ1-1, with D possibly being TRBD1 (5 bases). The V gene's germline CDR1 is SEHNR and CDR2 FQNEAQ (reference sequence). The CDR3 is 12 amino acids. CDR3 loop: CASNLGETEAFF. In DNA, the CDR3 is TGTGCCAGCAACTTAGGGGAGACTGAAGCTTTCTTT.

V and J are TRBV3-1 and TRBJ2-1; 9 bases are shared with TRBD2. The V gene's germline CDR1 is LGHDT and CDR2 YNNKEL (reference sequence). This CDR3 comprises 15 residues. Losses at the gene ends were 3 bases for V and 4 bases for J; bases not matched to a gene: 4. Here the CDR3 DNA reads TGTGCCAGCAGCCACATAGCGGGGGTGTACAATGAGCAGTTCTTC. Translating it yields CASSHIAGVYNEQFF.

The rearrangement uses TRBV6-2 or TRBV6-3 and TRBJ2-7; D is ambiguous. Germline V gives CDR1 MNHEY, CDR2 SVGEGT. CDR3 length: 12 residues. V dropped 6 bases and J dropped 2 bases, with 8 bases sitting between them. The CDR3 protein is CASRGIPYEQYF. The CDR3 region has the DNA TGTGCCAGCAGAGGGATCCCCTACGAGCAGTACTTC.

This chain connects TRBV29-1 to TRBJ2-5; TRBD2 aligns across 7 bases. J lost 1 base, V lost 3 bases, and 2 bases had no gene match. This CDR3 has 13 amino acids. Germline assignment: CDR1 SQVTM and CDR2 ANQGSEA. CDR3 amino acids: CSVDWTSQETQYF. The CDR3 DNA reads as TGCAGCGTTGATTGGACTAGCCAAGAGACCCAGTACTTC.

The V and J genes are TRBV7-3 and TRBJ2-7; TRBD2 matches at 9 bases. The CDR3 sequence is 17 residues long. With V trimmed by 5 bases and J by 3 bases, 14 bases remained unmatched. Germline V lookup: CDR1 SGHTA, CDR2 FQGTGA. CDR3 loop: CASSQTELSGGNYEQYF. The CDR3 DNA reads TGTGCCAGCAGCCAGACCGAACTTAGCGGGGGAAACTACGAGCAGTACTTC. The variable domain in full, completed from reference TRBV7-3 and TRBJ2-7, reads GAGVSQTPSNKVTEKGKYVELRCDPISGHTALYWYRQSLGQGPEFLIYFQGTGAADDSGLPNDRFFAVRPEGSVSTLKIQRTERGDSAVYLCASSQTELSGGNYEQYFGPGTRLTVT.

The rearrangement links TRBV7-9 to TRBJ1-1, with 8 bases that match TRBD1. Germline V gives CDR1 SEHNR, CDR2 FQNEAQ (reference sequence). The V gene end was trimmed by 4 bases and the J gene end by 5 bases; junction bases not matched to a gene: 15. This CDR3 spans 17 amino acids. Written as DNA, the CDR3 is TGTGCCAGCAGCTCGATACCCCTAACAGGGGGGATGACTGAAGCTTTCTTT. Amino acid sequence: CASSSIPLTGGMTEAFF.

The chain carries TRBV9 and TRBJ2-7, with 8 bases matching TRBD2. Trimming removed 3 bases from V and 4 bases from J; junction bases left unmatched: 6. The CDR3 length is 14 residues. Germline V gene lookup returns CDR1 SGDLS and CDR2 YYNGEE. The CDR3 nucleotides read TGTGCCAGCAGCGACGGGACTAGTCCGTACGAGCAGTACTTC. It yields the protein CASSDGTSPYEQYF.

J is TRBJ1-1 and V is TRBV7-4; D unresolved. The CDR3 is 17 amino acids. V was pared by 6 bases and J by 4 bases, with 24 bases between. Germline V gene sequence: CDR1 SGHVT, CDR2 SQSDAQ. CDR3 protein: CASSLTARHNGVTEAFF. As DNA, the CDR3 is TGTGCCAGCAGTTTAACGGCAAGACATAACGGGGTCACTGAAGCTTTCTTT.

V is TRBV20-1 and J is TRBJ2-1; D might be TRBD1 (5 bases). Germline V gives CDR1 DFQATT, CDR2 SNEGSKA (reference sequence). The CDR3 has 14 residues. Trimming cost V 2 bases and J 4 bases, with 12 bases left between them. CDR3 sequence reads: CSARPTDRYNEQFF. The CDR3 DNA sequence: TGCAGTGCTAGACCGACTGACAGATACAATGAGCAGTTCTTC.